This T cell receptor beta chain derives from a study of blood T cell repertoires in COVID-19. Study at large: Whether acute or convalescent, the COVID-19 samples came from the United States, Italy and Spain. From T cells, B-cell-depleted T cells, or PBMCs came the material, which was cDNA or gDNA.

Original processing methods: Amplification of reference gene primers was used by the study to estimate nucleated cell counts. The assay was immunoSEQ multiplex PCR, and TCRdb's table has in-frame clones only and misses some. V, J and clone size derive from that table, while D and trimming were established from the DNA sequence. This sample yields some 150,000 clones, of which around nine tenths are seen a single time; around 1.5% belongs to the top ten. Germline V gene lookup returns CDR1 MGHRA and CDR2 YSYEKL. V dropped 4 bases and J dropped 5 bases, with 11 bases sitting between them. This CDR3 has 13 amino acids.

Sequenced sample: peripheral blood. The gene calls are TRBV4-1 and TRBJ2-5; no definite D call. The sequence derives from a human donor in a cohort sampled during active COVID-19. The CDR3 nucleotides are TGCGCCAGCAGCCTCCTAATGTTGGAGACCCAGTACTTC. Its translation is CASSLLMLETQYF.